This TCR beta chain stems from a study of spatial heterogeneity in lung cancer. Whole-study results and caveats: The number of expanded tumor alpha and beta chains correlated with mutation number.

This clonotype was picked up many times. The antigen is undetermined. TCRdb called the 5' RACE reads again in MiXCR, with one record for every CDR3 protein. Counted here are fewer than 30,000 distinct CDR3 sequences, around 7% occurring once; the ten biggest clones make up about 24%. This sample's time point: sample taken at primary tumor resection. The donor group consisted of approximately 77 patients who had untreated, early-stage non-small cell lung cancer. Unsorted whole RNA samples from tumor, nontumor lung or frozen PBMC were sequenced. Germline V gene data show CDR1 as LGHNA and CDR2 as YSLEER. V dropped 1 base and J dropped 2; count of bases not matched to a gene: 5. This CDR3 is 15 amino acids long.

The chain has TRBV4-3 and TRBJ2-7, with 7 bases identical to TRBD1. The material was lung tumor tissue, obtained at surgery. The sequence came from a male donor with early-stage non-small cell lung cancer. CDR3: CASSQGRTGTYEQYF. The DNA of the CDR3 is TGCGCCAGCAGCCAAGGACGGACAGGAACCTACGAGCAGTACTTC.